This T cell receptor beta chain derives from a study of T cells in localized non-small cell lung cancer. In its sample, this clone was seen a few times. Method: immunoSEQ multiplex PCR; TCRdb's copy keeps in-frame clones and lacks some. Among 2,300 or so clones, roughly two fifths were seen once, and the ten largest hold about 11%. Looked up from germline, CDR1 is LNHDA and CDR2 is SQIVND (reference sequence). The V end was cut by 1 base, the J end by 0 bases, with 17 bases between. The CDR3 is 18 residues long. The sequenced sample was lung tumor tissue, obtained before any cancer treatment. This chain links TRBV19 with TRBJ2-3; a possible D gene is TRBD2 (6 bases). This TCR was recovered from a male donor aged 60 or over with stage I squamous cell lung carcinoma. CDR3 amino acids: CASSIGKGAGTSTDTQYF. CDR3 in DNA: TGTGCCAGTAGTATAGGAAAAGGAGCGGGCACTAGCACAGATACGCAGTATTTT.